A single T cell receptor (beta chain) is shown here with its context. Its antigen is still unknown. This entry belongs to a study of shared clonotypes between healthy human individuals. On the study more broadly: The study drew on a couple of women and a few men aged 18 to 49 as donors. Points from the study as a whole: Researchers found naive subsets generally carried larger estimated richness than memory subsets.

There are 15 residues in the CDR3. Per the germline V gene, CDR1 is SGHTA and CDR2 is FQGNSA. Between the trimmed V and J ends, which lost 2 bases and 4 bases, there was a span of 14 bases. The data were produced by immunoSEQ multiplex PCR, yet TCRdb's version contains in-frame clones alone and is incomplete. The sample has more than 2 million clones; approximately 94% are singletons. This TCR was sampled from a man aged 18 to 35 in good health. The chain employs TRBV7-2 and TRBJ1-2; possible D gene TRBD1, 6 bases. Material: naive CD4+ T cells sorted from blood. As to subset: CD45RA+ positively selected. In DNA, the CDR3 is TGTGCCAGCAGCTTAATTTCCGGACAGACCTATGGCTACACCTTC. It yields the protein CASSLISGQTYGYTF. Complete variable domain (other parts from reference TRBV7-2 and TRBJ1-2): GAGVSQSPSNKVTEKGKDVELRCDPISGHTALYWYRQSLGQGLEFLIYFQGNSAPDKSGLPSDRFSAERTGGSVSTLTIQRTQQEDSAVYLCASSLISGQTYGYTFGSGTRLTVV.